This T cell receptor (beta chain) came from a study of PD-L1 blockade in urothelial cancer. Profiled with immunoSEQ multiplex PCR; TCRdb holds only in-frame clones, not every one. The sample contains some 54,000 clones, nearly 85% of which appear only once. The number of samples from each patient was between 1 and 8, taken pretreatment and on-treatment. The germline CDR1 and CDR2 sequences are SGHTA and FQGNSA. The CDR3 is 18 amino acids. The V segment lost 8 bases and the J segment 4 bases; nucleotides outside the gene matches: 22. Sample: PBMCs, taken around atezolizumab (anti-PD-L1) treatment. The V gene is TRBV7-2, the J gene TRBJ2-7, with 8 bases lining up with TRBD2. The origin of this receptor is a middle-aged man with urothelial cancer. The CDR3 is CASGSRGGSGTLRYEQYF. CDR3 DNA: TGTGCCAGCGGGTCCCGGGGAGGTAGCGGGACCCTTCGGTACGAGCAGTACTTC.